Below, 28 T cell receptor beta chains from the same sample are listed, as sequenced in a study of T cells in Graves' hyperthyroidism and ophthalmopathy. Amplified TCR beta CDR3 regions came from RNA transcripts. TCR CDR3 underwent first-round RT-PCR with the HTBI primer set. TCRdb re-analysed the multiplex PCR reads in MiXCR, keeping a single row per CDR3 protein. Of hundreds of thousands of distinct CDR3 sequences listed, 13% to 15% are singletons. Sequencing used blood. These receptor sequences come from a woman aged 18-35 years with Graves' hyperthyroidism.

This clonotype was detected many times. The gene calls are TRBV6-1 and TRBJ2-4; tentatively, D is TRBD2 (5 bases). With 1 base removed from V and 0 bases from J, the gap between germline ends came to 13 bases. This CDR3 is built from 17 residues. Germline V gene data show CDR1 as MNHNS and CDR2 as SASEGT. CDR3 region: CASSEGAFRGAKNIQYF. The CDR3 nucleotides are TGTGCCAGCAGTGAAGGCGCGTTCCGGGGAGCCAAAAACATTCAGTACTTC.

At least ten counts were recorded for this clonotype. The V gene is TRBV6-1, the J gene TRBJ2-5; 9 nucleotides agree with TRBD1. CDR3 length equals 15 residues. The V gene's germline CDR1 is MNHNS and CDR2 SASEGT. V shed 6 bases and J 2 bases; nucleotides not matched to a gene: 7. CDR3 protein: CASRPTGTGQETQYF. Here the CDR3 DNA reads TGTGCCAGCAGGCCGACCGGGACAGGGCAAGAGACCCAGTACTTC.

This clonotype showed up many times. The rearrangement uses TRBV28 and TRBJ2-7, with a tentative D call TRBD2 (5 bases). The V end was cut by 6 bases, the J end by 3 bases, with 15 bases between. CDR3 length: 14 residues. Germline CDR1 and CDR2: MDHEN and SYDVKM. For the CDR3, the DNA is TGTGCCAGCAGCCCAGGACTTGATGTCTACGAGCAGTACTTC. Translating gives CASSPGLDVYEQYF.

In its sample, this clonotype was seen a few times. The chain couples TRBV7-3 to TRBJ2-1; D is uncertain. Germline V gives CDR1 SGHTA, CDR2 FQGTGA. V gave up 3 bases and J gave up 2 bases, with 11 bases separating them. This CDR3 is 15 amino acids long. The DNA for the CDR3 is TGTGCCAGCAGCTTCCAGAGGATCCCCTACAATGAGCAGTTCTTC. Translated: CASSFQRIPYNEQFF.

This clonotype appeared a few times. A single base separates this from a much larger clone, so it may be a read error. The rearrangement uses TRBV27 and TRBJ1-1; 7 bases fit TRBD1. The CDR3 length is 14 residues. Germline-derived CDR1 and CDR2 are MNHEY and SMNVEV (reference sequence). Germline trimming cut 6 bases from V and 1 base from J; bases unmatched to any gene: 5. The CDR3: CASSYRDRNTEAFF. In DNA form, the CDR3 reads TGTGCCAGCAGCTACAGGGACAGGAACACTGAAGCTTTCTTT.

This clonotype was seen ten or more times. The CDR3 sequence: CASSLWSQETQYF. The DNA for the CDR3 is TGTGCCAGCAGCTTGTGGAGCCAAGAGACCCAGTACTTC. The chain recombines TRBV13 with TRBJ2-5; unclear D gene. The CDR3 is 13 amino acids. Germline assignment: CDR1 PRHDT and CDR2 FYEKMQ (reference sequence). V gave up 3 bases and J gave up 1 base, with 6 bases separating them.

The J gene is TRBJ2-7, the V gene TRBV7-2; no clear D gene. Germline lookup yields CDR1 SGHTA and CDR2 FQGNSA. The CDR3 is 13 residues long. The V gene lost 4 bases and the J gene lost 5 bases, with 12 bases spanning the gap. Written as DNA, the CDR3 is TGTGCCAGCAGCTCACACCCGGGTGACGAGCAGTACTTC. This gives the protein CASSSHPGDEQYF.

The CDR3 nucleotides are TGCAGTGCCCGGGACATCGGTGGAACTAATGAAAAACTGTTTTTT. Protein sequence: CSARDIGGTNEKLFF. The chain combines TRBV20-1 with TRBJ1-4; D may be TRBD1 (6 bases). Germline V gives CDR1 DFQATT, CDR2 SNEGSKA (reference sequence). V shed 6 bases and J shed 1 base, with 15 bases lying between them. CDR3 length equals 15 residues.

This clonotype has just a few counts. This chain links TRBV20-1 with TRBJ2-2; D possibly corresponds to TRBD2 (6 bases). Trimming removed 6 bases from V and 1 base from J, with 21 bases in between. In germline, CDR1 is DFQATT, CDR2 SNEGSKA (reference sequence). The CDR3 contains 17 residues. DNA for the CDR3: TGCAGTGCGTTCCTCCCAGGAGGAGCGGGGAACACCGGGGAGCTGTTTTTT. It codes for CSAFLPGGAGNTGELFF.

This clonotype was detected only a few times. The chain has TRBV5-1 and TRBJ2-6; 7 bases are a match to TRBD1. The CDR3 runs to 17 residues. From germline, CDR1 is SGHRS and CDR2 YFSETQ. V lost 7 bases to trimming and J lost 0 bases; unmatched junction nucleotides: 10. CDR3 in DNA: TGCGCCAGCGGCCGTGCAGGGGGAAGCTCTGGGGCCAACGTCCTGACTTTC. Its protein product is CASGRAGGSSGANVLTF.

This clonotype was seen many times. The chain joins TRBV5-6 to TRBJ1-5; 10 bases map to TRBD1. Germline values: CDR1 SGHDT, CDR2 YYEEEE. With V trimmed by 1 base and J by 3 bases, 4 bases remained unmatched. The CDR3 covers 16 residues. The DNA for the CDR3 is TGTGCCAGCAGCTTGTCTGGGACAGGGGTCAATCAGCCCCAGCATTTT. Translating it yields CASSLSGTGVNQPQHF.

This clonotype was counted a few times. The CDR3 sequence: CASSSDAGNEQFF. DNA for the CDR3: TGTGCCAGTAGTAGCGATGCGGGCAATGAGCAGTTCTTC. The V gene is TRBV19, the J gene TRBJ2-1; D might be TRBD2 (5 bases). The ends were cut back, 4 bases at V and 6 bases at J, with 10 bases in the middle. Germline lookup yields CDR1 LNHDA and CDR2 SQIVND (reference sequence). CDR3 length: 13 amino acids. Full variable domain (missing parts from reference TRBV19 and TRBJ2-1): DGGITQSPKYLFRKEGQNVTLSCEQNLNHDAMYWYRQDPGQGLRLIYYSQIVNDFQKGDIAEGYSVSREKKESFPLTVTSAQKNPTAFYLCASSSDAGNEQFFGPGTRLTVL.

This clonotype has only one observation. The V call is TRBV6-1, the J call TRBJ2-7; TRBD2 matches 7 bases. CDR1 and CDR2 (germline): MNHNS, SASEGT. This CDR3 contains 15 residues. V lost 8 bases, J lost 0 bases, and 10 bases stayed unmatched. The CDR3 DNA follows: TGTGCCAGCCGTCTTGGGGGGGGGAGCTCCTACGAGCAGTACTTC. Protein: CASRLGGGSSYEQYF.

The V and J genes are TRBV6-2 or TRBV6-3 and TRBJ1-1; D is undetermined. This CDR3 is built from 16 residues. Trimming pared 7 bases from V and 1 base from J, leaving 19 bases between. Germline CDR1 reads MNHEY; CDR2 reads SVGEGT. The CDR3, as DNA: TGTGCCAGCACCCCCCCTAGCGGCAGAACGAACACTGAAGCTTTCTTT. Translating it yields CASTPPSGRTNTEAFF.

In its sample, this clonotype was seen many times. V gene TRBV6-1 combines with J gene TRBJ2-1, with a weak D call TRBD2 (6 bases). Germline CDR1 reads MNHNS; CDR2 reads SASEGT. V dropped 2 bases and J dropped 0 bases, with 14 bases sitting between them. The CDR3 runs 17 residues. CDR3: CASSELIAASSYNEQFF. Written as DNA, the CDR3 is TGTGCCAGCAGTGAATTGATAGCGGCGAGCTCCTACAATGAGCAGTTCTTC.

CDR3 DNA sequence: TGTGCCACCAGTGATTCCGGGTACAATGAGCAGTTCTTC. Amino acids: CATSDSGYNEQFF. This sequence joins TRBV24-1 and TRBJ2-1, with unresolved D. The CDR3 is 13 amino acids. Per germline, CDR1 KGHDR and CDR2 SFDVKD. Trimming took off 2 bases at V and 4 bases at J, with 5 bases between the two ends.

This clonotype was observed at least ten times. The rearrangement links TRBV18 to TRBJ1-5; D is undetermined. This CDR3 has 13 residues. Germline-derived CDR1 and CDR2 are KGHSH and LQKENI. Trimming cost V 2 bases and J 5 bases, with 7 bases left between them. The CDR3 sequence is CASSPSADQPQHF. For the CDR3, the DNA is TGTGCCAGCTCACCATCGGCGGATCAGCCCCAGCATTTT.

This clonotype was seen ten or more times. V usage is TRBV6-2 or TRBV6-3 and J usage is TRBJ2-2; 9 bases are shared with TRBD2. The V gene's germline CDR1 is MNHEY and CDR2 SVGEGT. CDR3 length: 17 residues. The V gene end was trimmed by 2 bases and the J gene end by 1 base; junction bases not matched to a gene: 5. The chain's CDR3 is CASSYPLAGLNTGELFF. The DNA of the CDR3 is TGTGCCAGCAGTTACCCGCTAGCGGGACTGAACACCGGGGAGCTGTTTTTT.

This clonotype has a count of ten or more. The DNA of the CDR3 is TGTGCCAGCAGCTTATACAGAGACAACTACGAGCAGTACTTC. Its protein is CASSLYRDNYEQYF. This chain uses TRBV11-1 with TRBJ2-7, with D uncertain. The CDR3 totals 14 residues. With 2 bases removed from V and 3 bases from J, the gap between germline ends came to 11 bases. Germline V gene lookup returns CDR1 SGHAT and CDR2 FQDESV (reference sequence). Together with reference TRBV11-1 and TRBJ2-7, the CDR3 gives the full variable domain: EAEVAQSPRYKITEKSQAVAFWCDPISGHATLYWYRQILGQGPELLVQFQDESVVDDSQLPKDRFSAERLKGVDSTLKIQPAELGDSAMYLCASSLYRDNYEQYFGPGTRLTVT.

This clonotype occurred many times. The chain links TRBV20-1 to TRBJ1-1; D uncertain. The length of the CDR3 is 13 residues. V shed 4 bases and J shed 0 bases, with 9 bases lying between them. Per germline, CDR1 DFQATT and CDR2 SNEGSKA (reference sequence). CDR3 loop: CSAMEHMNTEAFF. The CDR3 DNA sequence: TGCAGTGCTATGGAACACATGAACACTGAAGCTTTCTTT.

The chain couples TRBV15 to TRBJ1-3, with 10 bases that match TRBD1. J was trimmed by 4 bases and V by 6 bases; bases with no gene match: 15. In germline, CDR1 is LNHNV, CDR2 YYDKDF (reference sequence). The CDR3 length is 18 residues. This CDR3 reads CATREGQGRFVTGNTIYF. CDR3 sequence (DNA): TGTGCCACCAGGGAGGGACAGGGGAGGTTTGTGACCGGAAACACCATATATTTT.

This clonotype was seen a handful of times. The V call is TRBV7-2, the J call TRBJ2-7, with TRBD2 as a possible D gene (6 bases). Germline V gives CDR1 SGHTA, CDR2 FQGNSA. CDR3 length: 18 residues. V was trimmed by 4 bases and J by 3 bases, leaving 25 bases between them. CDR3 sequence (DNA): TGTGCCAGCAGCTCCCGGAGCCTATTAGCGGTTTCCGTCTACGAGCAGTACTTC. It codes for CASSSRSLLAVSVYEQYF. Combining the CDR3 with reference TRBV7-2 and TRBJ2-7 gives the whole variable domain GAGVSQSPSNKVTEKGKDVELRCDPISGHTALYWYRQSLGQGLEFLIYFQGNSAPDKSGLPSDRFSAERTGGSVSTLTIQRTQQEDSAVYLCASSSRSLLAVSVYEQYFGPGTRLTVT.

This clonotype came up many times. The V call is TRBV14, the J call TRBJ2-1, with TRBD2 matching over 8 bases. CDR1 and CDR2 (germline): SGHDN, FVKESK. The V segment lost 3 bases and the J segment 6 bases; nucleotides outside the gene matches: 7. CDR3 size: 15 residues. CDR3 bases: TGTGCCAGCAGCCAGGGAGGTGCGGGGGGCAATGAGCAGTTCTTC. Translating gives CASSQGGAGGNEQFF.

The chain joins TRBV6-4 to TRBJ2-7; 12 bases line up with TRBD2. CDR1 and CDR2 (germline): MRHNA, SNTAGT. The junction had 6 bases not matched to a gene; V was cut back by 6 bases and J by 3 bases. The CDR3 is made up of 15 amino acids. Written as DNA, the CDR3 is TGTGCCAGCAGCATGACTAGCGGGAGTATCTACGAGCAGTACTTC. Translated: CASSMTSGSIYEQYF.

Many counts were recorded for this clonotype. The V gene is TRBV12-3 or TRBV12-4, the J gene TRBJ2-7; 9 bases fit TRBD2. Losses at the gene ends were 5 bases for V and 3 bases for J; bases not matched to a gene: 8. The length of the CDR3 is 15 residues. The CDR3 region is CASSPFSGGNYEQYF. The CDR3 coding sequence is TGTGCCAGCAGTCCCTTCAGCGGGGGGAACTACGAGCAGTACTTC.

This clonotype was found a few times. The genes are TRBV6-5 and TRBJ2-1, with a tentative D call TRBD2 (5 bases). V lost 0 bases and J lost 7, with 13 bases in between. Looked up from germline, CDR1 is MNHEY and CDR2 is SVGAGI. The CDR3 totals 15 residues. CDR3 loop: CASSYSIGLRNEQFF. DNA for the CDR3: TGTGCCAGCAGTTACTCGATTGGACTCAGAAATGAGCAGTTCTTC.

With respect to this clonotype: Just one base apart from a much larger clone, this may be a read error. This chain joins TRBV28 and TRBJ2-1; D might be TRBD1 or TRBD2, each matching 6 bases. This CDR3 has 14 amino acids. Trimming removed 7 bases at V and 10 bases at J, with 20 bases between. Germline loops: CDR1 MDHEN, CDR2 SYDVKM. Here the CDR3 reads CASKGGIRNYEQFF. Written as DNA, the CDR3 is TGTGCCAGCAAGGGGGGAATACGAAACTACGAGCAGTTCTTC.

The genes are TRBV5-1 and TRBJ2-2; maybe TRBD1 (6 bases). The ends were cut back, 2 bases at V and 1 base at J, with 15 bases in the middle. CDR1 and CDR2 (germline): SGHRS, YFSETQ. There are 17 residues in the CDR3. CDR3 protein: CASSLISGTWNTGELFF. The CDR3 region has the DNA TGCGCCAGCAGCTTAATTTCCGGGACATGGAACACCGGGGAGCTGTTTTTT.